The rows below give T cell receptor beta chains drawn from one sample of a study of blood T cell repertoires in COVID-19. TCRdb's table, derived via immunoSEQ multiplex PCR, lists solely in-frame clones and lacks some. The sample holds about 210,000 clones; around four fifths are singletons and the top ten take 8.2%. Input material: peripheral blood. These receptors were collected from a woman between 50 and 59 years old with acute or convalescent COVID-19. CDR3s include the opening cysteine and the closing phenylalanine or tryptophan. A D gene is named only where the DNA matches it firmly. A clone size is listed for some rows: how often the clone was seen (once, few, many), or a class if it is expanded.

j_gene: TRBJ1-5; v_gene: TRBV12-5; d_gene: -; abundance: -; CDR3aa: CASGLGQSNQPQHF; CDR3nt: TGTGCTAGTGGTTTGGGGCAGAGCAATCAGCCCCAGCATTTT
j_gene: TRBJ1-6; v_gene: TRBV28; d_gene: -; abundance: once; CDR3aa: CASRLLSWDSPLHF; CDR3nt: TGTGCCAGCAGACTACTAAGTTGGGATTCACCCCTCCACTTT
j_gene: TRBJ2-5; v_gene: TRBV11-2; d_gene: TRBD2; abundance: -; CDR3aa: CASSSLTGGGRETQYF; CDR3nt: TGTGCCAGCAGCTCTTTGACGGGAGGAGGTAGGGAGACCCAGTACTTC
j_gene: TRBJ2-7; v_gene: TRBV27; d_gene: TRBD1; abundance: -; CDR3aa: CASSPMGQGAYEQYF; CDR3nt: TGTGCCAGCTCTCCGATGGGGCAGGGGGCCTACGAGCAGTACTTC
j_gene: TRBJ2-1; v_gene: TRBV20-1; d_gene: -; abundance: few; CDR3aa: CSASKAGSSYNEQFF; CDR3nt: TGCAGTGCTAGTAAGGCGGGAAGCTCCTACAATGAGCAGTTCTTC
j_gene: TRBJ2-5; v_gene: TRBV21-1; d_gene: -; abundance: -; CDR3aa: CASSKVAWGRPSETQYF; CDR3nt: TGTGCCAGCAGCAAAGTGGCCTGGGGGCGGCCTTCAGAGACCCAGTACTTC
j_gene: TRBJ2-7; v_gene: TRBV28; d_gene: -; abundance: -; CDR3aa: CASSFSVLPGDHYEQYF; CDR3nt: TGTGCCAGCAGTTTTTCGGTTCTTCCGGGGGACCACTACGAGCAGTACTTC
j_gene: TRBJ2-5; v_gene: TRBV5-1; d_gene: TRBD2; abundance: -; CDR3aa: CASSLVLAGVGETQYF; CDR3nt: TGCGCCAGCAGCTTGGTCCTAGCGGGAGTAGGGGAGACCCAGTACTTC
j_gene: TRBJ2-5; v_gene: TRBV27; d_gene: TRBD2; abundance: -; CDR3aa: CASQTLAGVGTGETQYF; CDR3nt: TGTGCCAGCCAAACCCTAGCGGGAGTAGGTACGGGTGAGACCCAGTACTTC
j_gene: TRBJ2-3; v_gene: TRBV7-6; d_gene: -; abundance: -; CDR3aa: CASSRWAGGGTDTQYF; CDR3nt: TGTGCCAGCAGTCGATGGGCTGGAGGAGGCACAGATACGCAGTATTTT
j_gene: TRBJ2-7; v_gene: TRBV11-2; d_gene: TRBD2; abundance: -; CDR3aa: CASSFSTSGIEQYF; CDR3nt: TGTGCCAGCAGCTTCTCCACTAGCGGGATCGAGCAGTACTTC
j_gene: TRBJ2-2; v_gene: TRBV9; d_gene: -; abundance: -; CDR3aa: CASTKGQNGELFF; CDR3nt: TGTGCCAGCACAAAGGGGCAAAACGGGGAGCTGTTTTTT
j_gene: TRBJ1-4; v_gene: TRBV11-3; d_gene: TRBD1; abundance: -; CDR3aa: CASSFPPPRGQWEKLFF; CDR3nt: TGTGCCAGCAGCTTTCCACCCCCCAGGGGGCAGTGGGAAAAACTGTTTTTT
j_gene: TRBJ2-1; v_gene: TRBV5-4; d_gene: TRBD1; abundance: -; CDR3aa: CASSPTTGAARNNEQFF; CDR3nt: TGTGCCAGCAGTCCGACGACAGGGGCGGCGAGGAACAATGAGCAGTTCTTC
j_gene: TRBJ2-1; v_gene: TRBV5-1; d_gene: -; abundance: -; CDR3aa: CASSLAADSYNEQFF; CDR3nt: TGCGCCAGCAGCTTGGCGGCGGACTCCTACAATGAGCAGTTCTTC
j_gene: TRBJ1-1; v_gene: TRBV12-3/TRBV12-4; d_gene: -; abundance: -; CDR3aa: CASNVQIGADPFF; CDR3nt: TGTGCCAGCAACGTACAGATTGGGGCAGATCCTTTCTTT
j_gene: TRBJ1-5; v_gene: TRBV7-4; d_gene: -; abundance: -; CDR3aa: CASSLFAGMDSNQPQHF; CDR3nt: TGTGCCAGCAGCTTATTCGCAGGAATGGATAGCAATCAGCCCCAGCATTTT
j_gene: TRBJ1-5; v_gene: TRBV19; d_gene: -; abundance: -; CDR3aa: CASSQINQPQHF; CDR3nt: TGTGCCAGTAGTCAGATCAATCAGCCCCAGCATTTT
j_gene: TRBJ1-5; v_gene: TRBV7-8; d_gene: -; abundance: -; CDR3aa: CASSLARKGRFRRYSNQPQHF; CDR3nt: TGTGCCAGCAGCTTAGCGCGGAAAGGGAGATTCCGAAGATATAGCAATCAGCCCCAGCATTTT
j_gene: TRBJ2-7; v_gene: TRBV27; d_gene: TRBD2; abundance: -; CDR3aa: CASSLNGRASYEQYF; CDR3nt: TGTGCCAGCAGTTTAAACGGGAGGGCCTCCTACGAGCAGTACTTC
j_gene: TRBJ2-7; v_gene: TRBV19; d_gene: TRBD1; abundance: -; CDR3aa: CASRPGQRNYEQYF; CDR3nt: TGTGCCAGTAGACCGGGACAGCGAAACTACGAGCAGTACTTC
j_gene: TRBJ2-1; v_gene: TRBV7-3; d_gene: TRBD1; abundance: -; CDR3aa: CASSMTGGFSYNEQFF; CDR3nt: TGTGCCAGCAGCATGACAGGGGGATTCTCCTACAATGAGCAGTTCTTC
j_gene: TRBJ2-7; v_gene: TRBV6-5; d_gene: -; abundance: -; CDR3aa: CASTRLGGTYEQYF; CDR3nt: TGTGCCAGCACCCGCCTAGGGGGAACCTACGAGCAGTACTTC
j_gene: TRBJ1-1; v_gene: TRBV6-1; d_gene: -; abundance: -; CDR3aa: CASSEEEGWVNTEAFF; CDR3nt: TGTGCCAGCAGTGAAGAAGAGGGTTGGGTGAACACTGAAGCTTTCTTT
j_gene: TRBJ1-2; v_gene: TRBV3-1/TRBV3-2; d_gene: -; abundance: -; CDR3aa: CASSLGGDGYTF; CDR3nt: TGTGCCAGCAGCCTGGGGGGGGATGGCTACACCTTC
j_gene: TRBJ2-7; v_gene: TRBV28; d_gene: -; abundance: -; CDR3aa: CASSQTYYEQYF; CDR3nt: TGTGCCAGCAGTCAAACATACTACGAGCAGTACTTC